Here is one T cell receptor (beta chain) with its context. This clone's antigen is unknown. Per-base qualities were not stored, and no clone one base away is much larger. The record originates from a study of identical twins listed by TCRdb under 2016. About the full investigation: The study deep-sequenced TCR alpha and beta repertoires from monozygotic twins, unrelated adults of various ages and cord blood to test whether fetal clonotypes persist. Replicate twin experiments were performed at different times using different library preparation protocols to rule out contamination.

Broad study findings and their caveats: Recombination models systematically underestimated out-of-frame TCR alpha sharing in monozygotic twins but agreed with sharing between unrelated individuals. Invariant T cells such as MAIT and iNKT could partly confound zero-insertion analyses, although diverse VJ usage argued against such confounding for most clonotypes. Fewer insertions were carried by abundant cord blood beta clonotypes, a similar but weaker trend appeared in young adult naive repertoires, and no such trend appeared in memory repertoires. Because the same donors could not be followed over many years, conclusions were based on cross-sectional statistical analysis. In beta out-of-frame sequences, excess twin sharing was weaker, because having fewer shared sequences lowered the signal-to-noise ratio. Compared with coincidental sharing between unrelated individuals, out-of-frame TCR alpha sequences shared between twins showed an excess of sequences with low generation probability.

The library was built by means of 5' RACE. Sequencing was carried out with an Illumina HiSeq 2000. Template switching added a universal primer binding site, and the final cDNA carried a unique molecular identifier that allowed TCR cDNA molecules to be counted accurately. Specific primers in the conserved constant-segment region were used to synthesize first-strand cDNA for the TCR alpha and beta chains. To control for contamination, every cDNA library was double barcoded, receiving both a SMART-Mk sample barcode and Illumina barcodes. TruSeq adapter sequences and Illumina sample barcodes were added in two successive PCR steps. The Illumina HiSeq platform was used with custom primers to sequence TCR alpha and beta cDNA libraries. On the study's bioinformatics: MiGEC was used to process raw reads and extract unique molecular identifiers, and MiXCR was used to find CDR3 positions. Recombination models were inferred per individual with the repgenHMM and IGoR tools using an EM algorithm. The tcR package in R was used for shared clonotype analysis, with sharing normalized by the product of cloneset sizes. To study raw recombination free of thymic and clonal selection effects, out-of-frame nonproductive sequences were analyzed. The raw public reads went through TCRdb reprocessing: fastp at Q25, MiXCR clone calling, in-frame beta chains kept. Rows are unified per CDR3 protein, each entry keeping the most common DNA and genes. V and J calls and clone size were set by TCRdb, not the authors. The sample table holds over 200,000 distinct CDR3 sequences, of which under 12% were seen once. Jointly, the top ten make up more than 8.5% of the sample.

The CDR3 goes from the cysteine to the phenylalanine over 15 residues. The CDR3 DNA has 45 bases and is translated from base 1. V lost 5 bases and J lost 5 bases; the stretch between them is 18 bases long. The germline V gene (reference sequence) gives CDR1 as SEHNR and CDR2 as FQNEAQ. Only healthy Caucasian donors were included. Using Miltenyi CD45RO+ enrichment and human naive T-cell isolation kits, memory (CD45RO+) and naive T cells were isolated from PBMC. The receptor comes from a man aged 45-65 years in good health. The chain uses TRBV7-9 and TRBJ2-5, and the D gene may be TRBD1, 7 bases matching. Specimen: memory T cells sorted from blood. Explained via the paper, the cell subset or site label denotes: CD45RO+ enriched T cells. CDR3 reads: CASSPKRQGLETQYF. The sequenced DNA is TGTGCCAGCAGCCCAAAGAGACAGGGACTCGAGACCCAGTACTTC.